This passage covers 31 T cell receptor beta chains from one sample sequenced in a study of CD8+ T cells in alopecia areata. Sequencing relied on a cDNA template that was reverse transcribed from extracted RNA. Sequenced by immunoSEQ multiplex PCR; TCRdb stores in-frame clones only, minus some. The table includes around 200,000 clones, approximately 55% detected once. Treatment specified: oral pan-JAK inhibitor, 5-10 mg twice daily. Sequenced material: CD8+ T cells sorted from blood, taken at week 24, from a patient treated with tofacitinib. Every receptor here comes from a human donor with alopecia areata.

The CDR3 region has the DNA TGTGCCAGCAGCTTGGTGGGGAACACCGGGGAGCTGTTTTTT. This codes for CASSLVGNTGELFF. The chain employs TRBV5-6 and TRBJ2-2; D is undetermined. Trimming took off 0 bases at V and 1 base at J, with 4 bases between the two ends. CDR3 length: 14 residues. In germline, CDR1 is SGHDT, CDR2 YYEEEE. Variable domain in full (rest from reference TRBV5-6 and TRBJ2-2): DAGVTQSPTHLIKTRGQQVTLRCSPKSGHDTVSWYQQALGQGPQFIFQYYEEEERQRGNFPDRFSGHQFPNYSSELNVNALLLGDSALYLCASSLVGNTGELFFGEGSRLTVL.

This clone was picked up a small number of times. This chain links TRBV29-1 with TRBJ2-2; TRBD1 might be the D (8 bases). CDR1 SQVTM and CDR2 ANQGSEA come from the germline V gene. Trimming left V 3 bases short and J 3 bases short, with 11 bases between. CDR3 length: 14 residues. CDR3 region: CSVDTGGDTGELFF. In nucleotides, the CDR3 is TGCAGCGTTGACACAGGGGGGGACACCGGGGAGCTGTTTTTT.

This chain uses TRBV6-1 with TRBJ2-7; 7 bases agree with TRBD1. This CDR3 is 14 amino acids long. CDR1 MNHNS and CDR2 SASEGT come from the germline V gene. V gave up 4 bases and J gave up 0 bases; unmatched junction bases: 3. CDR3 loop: CASSARDSSYEQYF. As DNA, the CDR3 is TGTGCCAGCAGTGCCCGGGACAGCTCCTACGAGCAGTACTTC.

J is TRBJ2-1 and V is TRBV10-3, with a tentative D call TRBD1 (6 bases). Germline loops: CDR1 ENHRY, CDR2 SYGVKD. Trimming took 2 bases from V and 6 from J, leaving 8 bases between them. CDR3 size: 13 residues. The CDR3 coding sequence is TGTGCCATCAGTGAGGGACAGATCAATGAGCAGTTCTTC. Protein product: CAISEGQINEQFF.

The CDR3 DNA follows: TGTGCCTGGAGTGTAGCCGCCCGAGACATTAGCTACACCTTC. Its protein is CAWSVAARDISYTF. The V and J genes are TRBV30 and TRBJ1-2; no definite D call. The CDR3 has 14 amino acids. Trimming removed 0 bases from V and 9 bases from J, with 17 bases in between. CDR1 is GTSNPN and CDR2 is SVGIG in the germline V gene (reference sequence). Using reference TRBV30 and TRBJ1-2 for the parts outside the CDR3, the full variable domain is SQTIHQWPATLVQPVGSPLSLECTVEGTSNPNLYWYRQAAGRGLQLLFYSVGIGQISSEVPQNLSASRPQDRQFILSSKKLLLSDSGFYLCAWSVAARDISYTFGSGTRLTVV.

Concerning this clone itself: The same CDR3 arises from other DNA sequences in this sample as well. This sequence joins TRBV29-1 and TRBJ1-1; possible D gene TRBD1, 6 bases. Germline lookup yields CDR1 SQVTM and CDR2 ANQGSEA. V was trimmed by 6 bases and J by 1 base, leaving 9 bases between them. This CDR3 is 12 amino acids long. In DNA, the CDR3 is TGCAGCGTCGAGGGACAGAACACTGAAGCTTTCTTT. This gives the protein CSVEGQNTEAFF.

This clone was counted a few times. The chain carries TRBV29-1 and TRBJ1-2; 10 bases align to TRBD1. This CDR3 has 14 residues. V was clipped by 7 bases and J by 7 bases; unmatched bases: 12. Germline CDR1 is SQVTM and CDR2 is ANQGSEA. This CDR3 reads CSAEAGTGAGGYTF. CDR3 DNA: TGCAGCGCCGAGGCCGGGACAGGGGCTGGTGGCTACACCTTC. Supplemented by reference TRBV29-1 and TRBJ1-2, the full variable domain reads SAVISQKPSRDICQRGTSLTIQCQVDSQVTMMFWYRQQPGQSLTLIATANQGSEATYESGFVIDKFPISRPNLTFSTLTVSNMSPEDSSIYLCSAEAGTGAGGYTFGSGTRLTVV.

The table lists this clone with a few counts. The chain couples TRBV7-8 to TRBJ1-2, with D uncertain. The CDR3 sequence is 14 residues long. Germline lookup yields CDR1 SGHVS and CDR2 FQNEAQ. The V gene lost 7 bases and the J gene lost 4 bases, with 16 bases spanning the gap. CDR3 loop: CASTSLEGIYGYTF. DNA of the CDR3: TGTGCCAGCACCTCCTTGGAGGGAATCTATGGCTACACCTTC.

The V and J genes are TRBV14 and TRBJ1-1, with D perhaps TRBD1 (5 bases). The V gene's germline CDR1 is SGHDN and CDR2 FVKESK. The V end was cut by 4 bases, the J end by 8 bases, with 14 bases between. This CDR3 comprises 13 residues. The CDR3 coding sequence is TGTGCCAGCAGCCTTTCAAGGGGCGTGGAAGCTTTCTTT. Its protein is CASSLSRGVEAFF.

CDR3 DNA sequence: TGTGCCAGCAGCTTCAGTGATAACTATGGCTACACCTTC. Translated: CASSFSDNYGYTF. The chain couples TRBV7-8 to TRBJ1-2; D is unresolved. The germline gives CDR1 SGHVS, CDR2 FQNEAQ. Trimming stripped 3 bases from V and 1 base from J, with 6 bases between. This CDR3 region has 13 residues.

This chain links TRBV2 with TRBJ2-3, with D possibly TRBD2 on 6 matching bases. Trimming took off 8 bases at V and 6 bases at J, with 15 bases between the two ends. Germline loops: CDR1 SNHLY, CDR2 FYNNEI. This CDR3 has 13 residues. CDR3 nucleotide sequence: TGTGCCAGCCCCGGGGGTGCGGAGGATACGCAGTATTTT. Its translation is CASPGGAEDTQYF.

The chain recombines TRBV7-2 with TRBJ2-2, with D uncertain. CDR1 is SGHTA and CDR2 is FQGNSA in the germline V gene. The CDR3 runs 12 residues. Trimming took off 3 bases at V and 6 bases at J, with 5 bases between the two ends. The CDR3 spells CASSFDAGELFF. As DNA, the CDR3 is TGTGCCAGCAGCTTCGACGCCGGGGAGCTGTTTTTT.

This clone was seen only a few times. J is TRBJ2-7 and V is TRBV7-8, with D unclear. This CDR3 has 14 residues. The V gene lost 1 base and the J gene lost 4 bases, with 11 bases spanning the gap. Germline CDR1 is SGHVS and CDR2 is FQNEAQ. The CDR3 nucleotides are TGTGCCAGCAGCTTAGAAAGGGTAGGGTACGAGCAGTACTTC. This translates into CASSLERVGYEQYF.

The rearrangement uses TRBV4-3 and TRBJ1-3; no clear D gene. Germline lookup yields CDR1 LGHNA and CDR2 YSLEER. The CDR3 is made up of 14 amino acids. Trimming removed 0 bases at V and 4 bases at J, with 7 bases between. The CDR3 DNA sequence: TGCGCCAGCAGCCAAGATGGAGGGGGAAACACCATATATTTT. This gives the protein CASSQDGGGNTIYF.

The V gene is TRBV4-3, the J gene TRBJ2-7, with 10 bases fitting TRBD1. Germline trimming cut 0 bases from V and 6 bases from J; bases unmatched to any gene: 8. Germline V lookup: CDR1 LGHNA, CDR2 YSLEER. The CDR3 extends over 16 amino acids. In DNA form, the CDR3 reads TGCGCCAGCAGCCAAGATGGGACAGGGGAAGAGTCCGAGCAGTACTTC. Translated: CASSQDGTGEESEQYF.

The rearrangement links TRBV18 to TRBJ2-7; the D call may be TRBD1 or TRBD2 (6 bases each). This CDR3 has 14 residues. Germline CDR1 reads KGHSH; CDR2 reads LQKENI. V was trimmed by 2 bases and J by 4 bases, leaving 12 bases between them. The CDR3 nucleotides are TGTGCCAGCTCACCAGGGCAGGGGAGGTACGAGCAGTACTTC. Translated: CASSPGQGRYEQYF.

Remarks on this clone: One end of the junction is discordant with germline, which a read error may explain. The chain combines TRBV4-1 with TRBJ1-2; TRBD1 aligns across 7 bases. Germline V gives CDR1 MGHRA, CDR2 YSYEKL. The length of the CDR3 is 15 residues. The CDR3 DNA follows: TGCGCCAGCAGCCAAGGTCTGGGACAGAACTATGGCTGCACCTTC. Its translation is CASSQGLGQNYGCTF.

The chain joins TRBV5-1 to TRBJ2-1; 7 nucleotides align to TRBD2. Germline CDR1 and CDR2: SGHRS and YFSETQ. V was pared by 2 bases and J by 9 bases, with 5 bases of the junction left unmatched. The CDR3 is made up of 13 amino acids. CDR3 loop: CASSLGRATEQFF. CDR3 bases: TGCGCCAGCAGCTTAGGGAGGGCGACTGAGCAGTTCTTC.

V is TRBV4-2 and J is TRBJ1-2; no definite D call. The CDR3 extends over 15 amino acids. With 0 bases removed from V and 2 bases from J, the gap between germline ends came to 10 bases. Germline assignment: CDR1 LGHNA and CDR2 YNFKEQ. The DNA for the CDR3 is TGTGCCAGCAGCCAAGAGGGGAACAGAAACTATGGCTACACCTTC. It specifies CASSQEGNRNYGYTF.

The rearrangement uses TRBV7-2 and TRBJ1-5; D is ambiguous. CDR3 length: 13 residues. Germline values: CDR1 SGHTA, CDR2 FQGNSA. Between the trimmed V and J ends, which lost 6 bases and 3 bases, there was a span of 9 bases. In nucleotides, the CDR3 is TGTGCCAGCAGGCTCGGGGTCAATCAGCCCCAGCATTTT. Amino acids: CASRLGVNQPQHF. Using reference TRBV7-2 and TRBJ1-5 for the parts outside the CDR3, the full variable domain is GAGVSQSPSNKVTEKGKDVELRCDPISGHTALYWYRQSLGQGLEFLIYFQGNSAPDKSGLPSDRFSAERTGGSVSTLTIQRTQQEDSAVYLCASRLGVNQPQHFGDGTRLSIL.

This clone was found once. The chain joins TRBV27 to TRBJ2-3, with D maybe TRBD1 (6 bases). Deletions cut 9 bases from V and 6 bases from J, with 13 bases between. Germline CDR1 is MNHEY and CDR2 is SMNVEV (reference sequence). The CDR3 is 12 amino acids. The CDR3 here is CASWATGDTQYF. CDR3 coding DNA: TGTGCCAGTTGGGCCACAGGGGATACGCAGTATTTT.

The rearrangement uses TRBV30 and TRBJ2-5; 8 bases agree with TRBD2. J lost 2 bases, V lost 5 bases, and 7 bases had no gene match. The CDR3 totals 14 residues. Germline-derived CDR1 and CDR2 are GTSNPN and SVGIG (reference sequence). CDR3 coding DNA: TGTGCCTGGTCGGGAGCGGGGGTGCAAGAGACCCAGTACTTC. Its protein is CAWSGAGVQETQYF.

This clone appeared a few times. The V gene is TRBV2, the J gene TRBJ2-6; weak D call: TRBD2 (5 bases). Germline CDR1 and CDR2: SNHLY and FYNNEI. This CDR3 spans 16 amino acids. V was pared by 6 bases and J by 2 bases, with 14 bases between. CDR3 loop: CASSPAAGAGANVLTF. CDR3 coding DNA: TGTGCCAGCAGCCCGGCGGCCGGGGCTGGGGCCAACGTCCTGACTTTC.

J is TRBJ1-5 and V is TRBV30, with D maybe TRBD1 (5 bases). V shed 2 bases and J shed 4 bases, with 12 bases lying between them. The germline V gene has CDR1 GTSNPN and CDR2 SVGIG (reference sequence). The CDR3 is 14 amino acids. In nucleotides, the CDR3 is TGTGCCTGGAGTCACGAGGGGTCTAATCAGCCCCAGCATTTT. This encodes CAWSHEGSNQPQHF. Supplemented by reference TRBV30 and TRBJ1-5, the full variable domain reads SQTIHQWPATLVQPVGSPLSLECTVEGTSNPNLYWYRQAAGRGLQLLFYSVGIGQISSEVPQNLSASRPQDRQFILSSKKLLLSDSGFYLCAWSHEGSNQPQHFGDGTRLSIL.

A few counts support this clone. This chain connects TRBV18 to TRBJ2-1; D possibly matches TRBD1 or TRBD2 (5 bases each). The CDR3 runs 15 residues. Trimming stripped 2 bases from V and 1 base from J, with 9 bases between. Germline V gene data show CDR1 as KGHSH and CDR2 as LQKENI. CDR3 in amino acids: CASSPIEGSYNEQFF. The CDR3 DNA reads TGTGCCAGCTCACCAATCGAGGGGTCCTACAATGAGCAGTTCTTC.

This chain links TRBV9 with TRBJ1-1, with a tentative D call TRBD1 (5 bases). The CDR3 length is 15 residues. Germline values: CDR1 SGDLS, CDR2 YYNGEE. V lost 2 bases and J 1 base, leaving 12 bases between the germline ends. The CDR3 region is CASSVFGASNTEAFF. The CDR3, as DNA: TGTGCCAGCAGCGTTTTTGGGGCCTCGAACACTGAAGCTTTCTTT.

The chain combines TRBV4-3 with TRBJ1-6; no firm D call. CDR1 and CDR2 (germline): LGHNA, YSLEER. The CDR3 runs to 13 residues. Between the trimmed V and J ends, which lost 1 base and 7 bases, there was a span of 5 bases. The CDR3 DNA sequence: TGCGCCAGCAGCCAAGCATCGAATTCACCCCTCCACTTT. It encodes CASSQASNSPLHF.

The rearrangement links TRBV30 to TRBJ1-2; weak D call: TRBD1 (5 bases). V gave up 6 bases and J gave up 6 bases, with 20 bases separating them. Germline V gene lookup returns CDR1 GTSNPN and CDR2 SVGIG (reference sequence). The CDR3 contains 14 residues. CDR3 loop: CACPSGPSLDGYTF. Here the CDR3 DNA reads TGTGCCTGTCCATCGGGGCCGAGTCTAGATGGCTACACCTTC.

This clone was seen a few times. The DNA of the CDR3 is TGCAGCGCCCTCGGGACAGGCAGAAGCGGGACTGAAGCTTTCTTT. It translates to CSALGTGRSGTEAFF. The chain has TRBV29-1 and TRBJ1-1, with TRBD1 matching 8 bases. CDR1 SQVTM and CDR2 ANQGSEA come from the germline V gene. The CDR3 runs 15 residues. The trim removed 7 bases at V and 5 bases at J, leaving 15 bases unmatched. Using reference TRBV29-1 and TRBJ1-1 for the parts outside the CDR3, the full variable domain is SAVISQKPSRDICQRGTSLTIQCQVDSQVTMMFWYRQQPGQSLTLIATANQGSEATYESGFVIDKFPISRPNLTFSTLTVSNMSPEDSSIYLCSALGTGRSGTEAFFGQGTRLTVV.

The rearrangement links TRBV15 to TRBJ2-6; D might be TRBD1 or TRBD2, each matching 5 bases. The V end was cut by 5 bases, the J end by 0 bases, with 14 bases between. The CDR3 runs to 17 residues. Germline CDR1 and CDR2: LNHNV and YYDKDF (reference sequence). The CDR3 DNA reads TGTGCCACCAGCGGGGACGGGCGGGCCTCTGGGGCCAACGTCCTGACTTTC. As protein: CATSGDGRASGANVLTF. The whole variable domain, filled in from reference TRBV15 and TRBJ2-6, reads DAMVIQNPRYQVTQFGKPVTLSCSQTLNHNVMYWYQQKSSQAPKLLFHYYDKDFNNEADTPDNFQSRRPNTSFCFLDIRSPGLGDTAMYLCATSGDGRASGANVLTFGAGSRLTVL.

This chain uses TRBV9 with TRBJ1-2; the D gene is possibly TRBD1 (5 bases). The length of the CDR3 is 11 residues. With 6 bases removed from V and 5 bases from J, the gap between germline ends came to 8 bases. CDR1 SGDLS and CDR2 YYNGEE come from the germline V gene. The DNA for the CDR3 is TGTGCCAGCACTACAGGATATGGCTACACCTTC. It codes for CASTTGYGYTF.